Presented here are 25 T cell receptor beta chains from one specimen sequenced in a study of PD-1 blockade in mismatch repair-deficient tumors. Sequencing was performed with immunoSEQ multiplex PCR; in TCRdb, only in-frame clones are kept and a portion is missing. This table has about 120,000 clones, about 90% appearing once. This specimen was peripheral blood, taken roughly 70 weeks after starting pembrolizumab. Receptors originate from an adult with mismatch repair-deficient cancer.

This chain links TRBV5-6 with TRBJ2-1; TRBD1 aligns across 8 bases. The CDR3 covers 18 residues. Trimming removed 1 base from V and 1 base from J; junction bases left unmatched: 10. CDR1 and CDR2 (germline): SGHDT, YYEEEE. Here the CDR3 reads CASSLSKRTGWSYNEQFF. In nucleotides, the CDR3 is TGTGCCAGCAGCTTGTCTAAACGGACAGGGTGGTCCTACAATGAGCAGTTCTTC. The full variable domain, its missing parts supplied by reference TRBV5-6 and TRBJ2-1, is DAGVTQSPTHLIKTRGQQVTLRCSPKSGHDTVSWYQQALGQGPQFIFQYYEEEERQRGNFPDRFSGHQFPNYSSELNVNALLLGDSALYLCASSLSKRTGWSYNEQFFGPGTRLTVL.

The chain employs TRBV5-1 and TRBJ1-4; 8 bases agree with TRBD1. Germline V gene sequence: CDR1 SGHRS, CDR2 YFSETQ. This CDR3 has 15 amino acids. V lost 2 bases to trimming and J lost 5 bases; unmatched junction nucleotides: 5. Here the CDR3 reads CASSLGTGRNEKLFF. Here the CDR3 DNA reads TGCGCCAGCAGCTTAGGGACAGGACGGAATGAAAAACTGTTTTTT.

The chain recombines TRBV4-1 with TRBJ2-2; tentative D call: TRBD1 (6 bases). V lost 0 bases to trimming and J lost 6 bases, with 11 bases between them. CDR1 MGHRA and CDR2 YSYEKL come from the germline V gene. There are 15 residues in the CDR3. This CDR3 is CASSQDTGRAGELFF. CDR3 coding DNA: TGCGCCAGCAGCCAAGATACAGGGAGAGCCGGGGAGCTGTTTTTT.

J is TRBJ2-1 and V is TRBV4-1; tentatively, D is TRBD2 (6 bases). The CDR3 has 15 amino acids. CDR1 and CDR2 (germline): MGHRA, YSYEKL. Trimming left V 1 base short and J 0 bases short, with 7 bases between. The DNA for the CDR3 is TGCGCCAGCAGCCAAGCGACTAGCTCCTACAATGAGCAGTTCTTC. It translates to CASSQATSSYNEQFF.

This sequence joins TRBV28 and TRBJ1-2; 9 bases agree with TRBD1. V lost 5 bases, J lost 6 bases, and 10 bases stayed unmatched. Germline V gene data show CDR1 as MDHEN and CDR2 as SYDVKM. The CDR3 is made up of 15 amino acids. CDR3 nucleotides: TGTGCCAGCAGTAACCTTTCGGACAGGGGCCATGGCTACACCTTC. This translates into CASSNLSDRGHGYTF.

CDR3 amino acids: CASSIAGRGSTYEQYF. The CDR3 DNA is TGTGCCAGTAGTATAGCGGGACGGGGGAGCACCTACGAGCAGTACTTC. V gene TRBV19 combines with J gene TRBJ2-7, with a weak D call TRBD2 (6 bases). Trimming stripped 1 base from V and 2 bases from J, with 15 bases between. CDR3 length: 16 amino acids. CDR1 is LNHDA and CDR2 is SQIVND in the germline V gene (reference sequence).

V is TRBV13 and J is TRBJ2-5; 11 bases align to TRBD1. In germline, CDR1 is PRHDT, CDR2 FYEKMQ (reference sequence). J was trimmed by 5 bases and V by 4 bases; bases with no gene match: 9. The CDR3 covers 16 residues. The CDR3: CASSSGGQGASETQYF. In DNA, the CDR3 is TGTGCCAGCAGCTCCGGCGGACAGGGGGCAAGTGAGACCCAGTACTTC.

The chain combines TRBV7-2 with TRBJ2-7; the D gene is possibly TRBD2 (5 bases). Looked up from germline, CDR1 is SGHTA and CDR2 is FQGNSA. Trimming took 3 bases from V and 8 from J, leaving 14 bases between them. The CDR3 runs to 13 residues. The CDR3 reads CASSLGSSAKQYF. In DNA, the CDR3 is TGTGCCAGCAGCTTGGGGAGTAGCGCCAAGCAGTACTTC.

The J gene is TRBJ2-3, the V gene TRBV29-1; perhaps TRBD1 as D (6 bases). The CDR3 has 12 residues. Trimming stripped 3 bases from V and 3 bases from J, with 7 bases between. Looked up from germline, CDR1 is SQVTM and CDR2 is ANQGSEA. The CDR3 sequence is CSVDRGTDTQYF. The CDR3 DNA sequence: TGCAGCGTTGACAGGGGTACAGATACGCAGTATTTT.

The chain joins TRBV7-2 to TRBJ1-5; D remains unclear. This CDR3 region has 15 residues. CDR1 is SGHTA and CDR2 is FQGNSA in the germline V gene. V was pared by 3 bases and J by 0 bases, with 9 bases between. CDR3 protein: CASSLEGASNQPQHF. The CDR3 DNA sequence: TGTGCCAGCAGCTTGGAGGGAGCTAGCAATCAGCCCCAGCATTTT.

The chain combines TRBV9 with TRBJ1-1, with a weak D call TRBD1 (5 bases). Looked up from germline, CDR1 is SGDLS and CDR2 is YYNGEE. CDR3 length: 13 residues. The germline V and J ends were trimmed by 3 bases and 10 bases, with 16 bases remaining between them. CDR3: CASSGDGRGAAFF. The CDR3 DNA sequence: TGTGCCAGCAGCGGAGATGGGAGGGGAGCAGCTTTCTTT.

The chain has TRBV27 and TRBJ2-1; TRBD2 aligns across 10 bases. The V gene end was trimmed by 2 bases and the J gene end by 6 bases; junction bases not matched to a gene: 4. The CDR3 length is 15 residues. From germline, CDR1 is MNHEY and CDR2 SMNVEV (reference sequence). This CDR3 reads CASSLEAGGSNEQFF. As DNA, the CDR3 is TGTGCCAGCAGTTTAGAAGCGGGAGGGTCCAATGAGCAGTTCTTC.

The chain combines TRBV28 with TRBJ2-3; the D gene is possibly TRBD1 (6 bases). Between the trimmed V and J ends, which lost 5 bases and 4 bases, there was a span of 10 bases. The CDR3 consists of 13 residues. Germline V lookup: CDR1 MDHEN, CDR2 SYDVKM. The DNA for the CDR3 is TGTGCCAGCAGTGTCACAGGGCCAGATACGCAGTATTTT. Protein: CASSVTGPDTQYF. The full variable domain, in which reference TRBV28 and TRBJ2-3 provide the parts outside the CDR3, is DVKVTQSSRYLVKRTGEKVFLECVQDMDHENMFWYRQDPGLGLRLIYFSYDVKMKEKGDIPEGYSVSREKKERFSLILESASTNQTSMYLCASSVTGPDTQYFGPGTRLTVL.

The count of this clone is one. V gene TRBV25-1 combines with J gene TRBJ2-1; 14 nucleotides agree with TRBD2. The ends lost 6 bases at V and 7 bases at J; junction bases unmatched: 8. Germline V gene sequence: CDR1 MGHDK, CDR2 SYGVNS. The CDR3 loop spans 16 amino acids. CDR3 nucleotide sequence: TGTGCCAGCAGCCGGGGGACTAGCGGGAGAAGAAATGAGCAGTTCTTC. Its protein product is CASSRGTSGRRNEQFF.

The chain carries TRBV7-2 and TRBJ2-3; the D is unclear. Between the trimmed V and J ends, which lost 2 bases and 2 bases, there was a span of 11 bases. Germline V lookup: CDR1 SGHTA, CDR2 FQGNSA. The CDR3 totals 15 residues. CDR3 sequence reads: CASSLYPAFTDTQYF. For the CDR3, the DNA is TGTGCCAGCAGCTTATATCCAGCCTTCACAGATACGCAGTATTTT.

The chain carries TRBV4-3 and TRBJ2-3, with 11 bases aligning to TRBD2. V was pared by 2 bases and J by 0 bases, with 10 bases of the junction left unmatched. The CDR3 has 19 amino acids. Looked up from germline, CDR1 is LGHNA and CDR2 is YSLEER. CDR3 sequence (DNA): TGCGCCAGCAGCCAAAGACTAGCGGGACCAAGAGGGAGCACAGATACGCAGTATTTT. This encodes CASSQRLAGPRGSTDTQYF.

This clone showed up just a few times. Other DNA sequences of this sample code for an identical CDR3. The chain carries TRBV15 and TRBJ2-6; the D is unclear. The germline V and J ends were trimmed by 0 bases and 0 bases, with 6 bases remaining between them. The CDR3 contains 16 residues. CDR1 is LNHNV, CDR2 YYDKDF, per germline (reference sequence). This CDR3 reads CATSRDTGSGANVLTF. CDR3 sequence (DNA): TGTGCCACCAGCAGAGATACGGGCTCTGGGGCCAACGTCCTGACTTTC.

This clone was picked up one time. In the same sample, other DNA sequences code for this CDR3. This rearrangement joins TRBV11-2 to TRBJ1-2; TRBD1 is a possible D gene (5 bases). Germline CDR1 reads SGHAT; CDR2 reads FQNNGV. Trimming took 1 base from V and 4 from J, leaving 7 bases between them. The CDR3 length is 13 residues. For the CDR3, the DNA is TGTGCCAGCAGCTTAGGGGGGAGCTATGGCTACACCTTC. Protein product: CASSLGGSYGYTF.

This clone has just a few counts. The chain is built from TRBV30 and TRBJ2-7, with D uncertain. The germline V gene encodes CDR1 GTSNPN and CDR2 SVGIG (reference sequence). V dropped 0 bases and J dropped 3 bases, with 9 bases sitting between them. CDR3 length: 13 residues. In DNA, the CDR3 is TGTGCCTGGAGTGTCCCAAATTTCTACGAGCAGTACTTC. Amino acids: CAWSVPNFYEQYF.

V usage is TRBV5-1 and J usage is TRBJ2-7; D is ambiguous. Germline V gene lookup returns CDR1 SGHRS and CDR2 YFSETQ. V lost 1 base and J lost 4, with 6 bases in between. The CDR3 is 12 amino acids. CDR3 loop: CASSLTAYEQYF. The CDR3 coding sequence is TGCGCCAGCAGCTTGACGGCATACGAGCAGTACTTC.

This chain connects TRBV2 to TRBJ1-5; TRBD1 is a possible D gene (5 bases). Germline V gene data show CDR1 as SNHLY and CDR2 as FYNNEI. V gave up 8 bases and J gave up 6 bases, with 23 bases separating them. The CDR3 has 16 residues. The CDR3 nucleotides read TGTGCCAGCGAATCTTCCCCGCCGGGGGGTCGTCAGCCCCAGCATTTT. Protein sequence: CASESSPPGGRQPQHF.

The chain combines TRBV7-9 with TRBJ2-7; TRBD2 is a possible D gene (6 bases). The CDR3 is 13 amino acids. Trimming removed 6 bases from V and 2 bases from J, with 11 bases in between. Germline CDR1 SEHNR, CDR2 FQNEAQ (reference sequence). For the CDR3, the DNA is TGTGCCAGCAGATCCGGGGGTACCTACGAGCAGTACTTC. Translating gives CASRSGGTYEQYF.

The chain couples TRBV19 to TRBJ2-7; a weak D match, TRBD1 (6 bases). Germline-derived CDR1 and CDR2 are LNHDA and SQIVND (reference sequence). Trimming shortened V by 1 base and J by 7 bases, and 8 bases separated the two germline ends. This CDR3 spans 12 amino acids. The CDR3 nucleotides are TGTGCCAGTAGTATAGGGGGGCGAGAGCAGTACTTC. Amino acids: CASSIGGREQYF.

The chain combines TRBV29-1 with TRBJ2-7, with 8 nucleotides matching TRBD1. Germline lookup yields CDR1 SQVTM and CDR2 ANQGSEA. This CDR3 comprises 13 residues. V shed 7 bases and J 6 bases; nucleotides not matched to a gene: 11. In DNA, the CDR3 is TGCAGCGCTAAGACAGGGGCCGTCGCCGAGCAGTACTTC. It specifies CSAKTGAVAEQYF.

The chain employs TRBV11-2 and TRBJ1-4, with a possible D match to TRBD1 (6 bases). The V gene's germline CDR1 is SGHAT and CDR2 FQNNGV. This CDR3 comprises 14 residues. V was pared by 5 bases and J by 7 bases, with 14 bases between. CDR3: CASSPTGFGEKLFF. The CDR3, as DNA: TGTGCCAGCAGCCCGACAGGTTTTGGTGAAAAACTGTTTTTT.